This entry lists 17 T cell receptor beta chains sequenced from one sample in a study of shared clonotypes between healthy human individuals. Repertoires were generated with immunoSEQ multiplex PCR, while TCRdb's copy carries only in-frame clones and drops some. The table lists about 1.1 million clones, around 78% of them singletons. The sequencing input was memory CD4+ T cells from PBMCs. The subset here: CD45RA-negative fraction. The origin of the receptors is a man aged 18-30 years in good health. Some clones in this sample may be carry-over from other donors' samples.

In DNA form, the CDR3 reads TGTGCCAGCAGTTCCCCGTCGGACGGAGCCTTCTATGGCTACACCTTC. Its translation is CASSSPSDGAFYGYTF. This chain links TRBV7-8 with TRBJ1-2, with unresolved D. The CDR3 covers 16 residues. Germline V gives CDR1 SGHVS, CDR2 FQNEAQ. V was clipped by 6 bases and J by 4 bases, with 21 bases between them.

This clone came up once. The chain recombines TRBV28 with TRBJ2-7; no clear D gene. The CDR3 covers 14 residues. Between the trimmed V and J ends, which lost 4 bases and 3 bases, there was a span of 13 bases. Germline V gene sequence: CDR1 MDHEN, CDR2 SYDVKM. The CDR3 is CASSYPVKDYEQYF. The CDR3 DNA reads as TGTGCCAGCAGTTATCCGGTCAAGGACTACGAGCAGTACTTC.

The genes are TRBV18 and TRBJ2-7; TRBD1 aligns across 7 bases. V shed 4 bases, J shed 4 bases, and the junction held 7 bases outside the gene matches. CDR3 size: 14 residues. Germline CDR1 KGHSH, CDR2 LQKENI. The CDR3 DNA sequence: TGTGCCAGCTCACGAGCAGGGGGAATGTACGAGCAGTACTTC. This encodes CASSRAGGMYEQYF.

This rearrangement joins TRBV6-1 to TRBJ2-1, with 8 bases that match TRBD2. Germline trimming cut 0 bases from V and 3 bases from J; bases unmatched to any gene: 10. The CDR3 has 18 amino acids. The V gene's germline CDR1 is MNHNS and CDR2 SASEGT. The CDR3 bases are TGTGCCAGCAGTGAAGCAAAACTAGCGGAGGTTATCTACAATGAGCAGTTCTTC. Encoded protein: CASSEAKLAEVIYNEQFF.

The chain couples TRBV5-4 to TRBJ2-7, with 14 bases matching TRBD2. The length of the CDR3 is 15 residues. The germline gives CDR1 SGHNT, CDR2 YYREEE (reference sequence). V shed 4 bases and J 4 bases; nucleotides not matched to a gene: 4. In DNA form, the CDR3 reads TGTGCCAGCAGCACGGGGACTAGCGGGAGTTACGAGCAGTACTTC. Its protein is CASSTGTSGSYEQYF. Full variable domain (rest looked up from reference TRBV5-4 and TRBJ2-7): ETGVTQSPTHLIKTRGQQVTLRCSSQSGHNTVSWYQQALGQGPQFIFQYYREEENGRGNFPPRFSGLQFPNYSSELNVNALELDDSALYLCASSTGTSGSYEQYFGPGTRLTVT.

The rearrangement joins TRBV4-3 to TRBJ2-5; 8 bases are a match to TRBD1. Germline loops: CDR1 LGHNA, CDR2 YSLEER. Trimming cost V 1 base and J 5 bases; bases outside gene matches: 9. This CDR3 is 16 amino acids long. The CDR3 DNA reads TGCGCCAGCAGCCAAGGAGGGACAGGTGGAGGGGAGACCCAGTACTTC. Protein sequence: CASSQGGTGGGETQYF.

Concerning this clone itself: Other DNA sequences of this sample code for an identical CDR3. This rearrangement joins TRBV11-2 to TRBJ2-5, with D perhaps TRBD2 (7 bases). Per the germline V gene, CDR1 is SGHAT and CDR2 is FQNNGV. The V end was cut by 4 bases, the J end by 5 bases, with 20 bases between. This CDR3 spans 16 amino acids. The chain's CDR3 is CASSSIRGRGYETQYF. The CDR3 DNA follows: TGTGCCAGCAGCTCAATCCGGGGGCGGGGGTATGAGACCCAGTACTTC.

V and J are TRBV18 and TRBJ2-1; TRBD2 matches 10 bases. Germline V gene data show CDR1 as KGHSH and CDR2 as LQKENI. CDR3 size: 17 residues. Trimming at V came to 2 bases and at J to 0 bases, leaving 4 bases not matched to a gene. The CDR3 bases are TGTGCCAGCTCACCAGGGACTAGCGCCCGCTCCTACAATGAGCAGTTCTTC. Encoded protein: CASSPGTSARSYNEQFF. Looking up the rest from reference TRBV18 and TRBJ2-1 gives the full variable domain: NAGVMQNPRHLVRRRGQEARLRCSPMKGHSHVYWYRQLPEEGLKFMVYLQKENIIDESGMPKERFSAEFPKEGPSILRIQQVVRGDSAAYFCASSPGTSARSYNEQFFGPGTRLTVL.

The chain is built from TRBV4-1 and TRBJ1-5; D possibly corresponds to TRBD1 (6 bases). This CDR3 comprises 15 residues. Between the trimmed V and J ends, which lost 2 bases and 5 bases, there was a span of 13 bases. CDR1 and CDR2 (germline): MGHRA, YSYEKL. This CDR3 is CASSQSGGGHQPQHF. Written as DNA, the CDR3 is TGCGCCAGCAGCCAAAGCGGGGGGGGGCATCAGCCCCAGCATTTT.

The chain combines TRBV5-4 with TRBJ2-7, with D uncertain. Germline V gene lookup returns CDR1 SGHNT and CDR2 YYREEE (reference sequence). V dropped 4 bases and J dropped 4 bases, with 12 bases sitting between them. This CDR3 spans 13 amino acids. The CDR3 coding sequence is TGTGCCAGCAGCCCCCAGCCCCCTTACGAGCAGTACTTC. This codes for CASSPQPPYEQYF.

In nucleotides, the CDR3 is TGTGCCAGCTGTCAGGGCGGGATCACCGGGGAGCTGTTTTTT. Protein sequence: CASCQGGITGELFF. This rearrangement joins TRBV6-5 to TRBJ2-2, with D maybe TRBD2 (6 bases). CDR1 and CDR2 (germline): MNHEY, SVGAGI. This CDR3 has 14 amino acids. Trimming pared 8 bases from V and 4 bases from J, leaving 14 bases between.

The chain carries TRBV19 and TRBJ1-2; D ambiguous. V was trimmed by 7 bases and J by 6 bases, leaving 18 bases between them. The CDR3 runs 14 residues. In germline, CDR1 is LNHDA, CDR2 SQIVND (reference sequence). The CDR3 nucleotides read TGTGCCAGTACTGAAGGGTTTGAGTTTGATGGCTACACCTTC. Its translation is CASTEGFEFDGYTF.

This clone was seen once. The chain uses TRBV7-2 and TRBJ2-2; 11 nucleotides line up with TRBD1. The CDR3 is made up of 15 amino acids. Germline V gene lookup returns CDR1 SGHTA and CDR2 FQGNSA. J was trimmed by 6 bases and V by 3 bases; bases with no gene match: 3. CDR3 bases: TGTGCCAGCAGCTTTGTGGGACAGGGGGCCGGGGAGCTGTTTTTT. Translated, it gives CASSFVGQGAGELFF.

V usage is TRBV4-3 and J usage is TRBJ2-1; no reliable D call. CDR3 length equals 16 residues. From germline, CDR1 is LGHNA and CDR2 YSLEER. Deletions cut 3 bases from V and 4 bases from J, with 16 bases between. The DNA of the CDR3 is TGCGCCAGCAGCCAGATGTACCACAAGGGATACAATGAGCAGTTCTTC. Translated, it gives CASSQMYHKGYNEQFF.

To note about this clone: At the DNA level, this CDR3 is encoded by other sequences in the same sample as well. The gene calls are TRBV5-1 and TRBJ1-5; D might be TRBD1 (6 bases). Germline CDR1 reads SGHRS; CDR2 reads YFSETQ. The CDR3 is made up of 13 amino acids. Trimming took 4 bases from V and 4 from J, leaving 9 bases between them. The CDR3 coding sequence is TGCGCCAGCAGCCCGGACAGTAATCAGCCCCAGCATTTT. Translated: CASSPDSNQPQHF. The variable domain in full, completed from reference TRBV5-1 and TRBJ1-5, reads KAGVTQTPRYLIKTRGQQVTLSCSPISGHRSVSWYQQTPGQGLQFLFEYFSETQRNKGNFPGRFSGRQFSNSRSEMNVSTLELGDSALYLCASSPDSNQPQHFGDGTRLSIL.

V gene TRBV6-1 combines with J gene TRBJ1-2, with unresolved D. Trimming cost V 4 bases and J 1 base, with 7 bases left between them. CDR1 and CDR2 (germline): MNHNS, SASEGT. The CDR3 sequence is 13 residues long. The CDR3 loop reads CASSAARNYGYTF. The CDR3 coding sequence is TGTGCCAGCAGTGCCGCGCGTAACTATGGCTACACCTTC.

The chain joins TRBV15 to TRBJ2-3; D tentatively reads TRBD1 or TRBD2 (5 bases each). Germline CDR1 is LNHNV and CDR2 is YYDKDF (reference sequence). This CDR3 contains 17 residues. The germline V and J ends were trimmed by 0 bases and 2 bases, with 15 bases remaining between them. Written as DNA, the CDR3 is TGTGCCACCAGCAGAGATTGGGACCGAGGAAACACAGATACGCAGTATTTT. The encoded protein is CATSRDWDRGNTDTQYF. The full variable domain, rest sourced from reference TRBV15 and TRBJ2-3, is DAMVIQNPRYQVTQFGKPVTLSCSQTLNHNVMYWYQQKSSQAPKLLFHYYDKDFNNEADTPDNFQSRRPNTSFCFLDIRSPGLGDTAMYLCATSRDWDRGNTDTQYFGPGTRLTVL.